What follows describes a single T cell receptor beta chain. The clone's antigen remains unknown. Base-call qualities are not available, and no considerably larger clone is one nucleotide away. Libraries were made using the immunoSEQ multiplex PCR assay. Per the authors' processing: A statistical classification framework was built for diagnosing cytomegalovirus status from the catalog of TCR beta chain sequences. TCRdb stores this immuneACCESS table with in-frame sequences only. Part of the clones is absent; in the studies checked, under half of the shortfall reflects unresolved V genes, and no reason is known for the rest. V, J and clone size were drawn from that table, and D and trimming were deduced from the DNA. This sample gives about 280,000 clones in total; roughly 90% of them show up just once. In total, the top ten clones hold around 0.9% of the sample. The data belong to a study of cytomegalovirus exposure and HLA in healthy donors (dated by TCRdb to about 2017). Background on the whole study: The 666 repertoires of the first cohort and the 95 to 150 validation repertoires were produced on the same platform, according to a later analysis. Along with the roughly 610-subject first cohort, a separate validation cohort of over a hundred different subjects was used. The study was designed to test whether signatures of past pathogen exposure could be identified by cataloging public T cell receptors. To predict cytomegalovirus infection status, the study combined high-throughput TCR immunosequencing, statistical association of individual TCRs with disease status, and machine learning. Points the paper makes about the study in general: In the study, around 150 TCR beta chains were listed as associated with cytomegalovirus. A few of the identified cytomegalovirus-associated TCR beta chains were confirmed in vitro to be specific for cytomegalovirus antigens. Most TCR sequences were seen in very few donors, while some public TCRs were found in many individuals. Subsequent analysis determined that TCRs grouped into clusters in the first cohort also showed a tendency toward co-occurrence across the roughly 130 validation repertoires, and approximately 94% of cluster scores exceeded 0. The classifier was reported to diagnose cytomegalovirus status with high specificity and sensitivity in both the original and validation cohorts. The authors suggested that the approach could potentially be generalized to other disease states and immunological phenotypes. All 120 or so repertoires were used to score co-occurrence in the validation cohort in a later analysis, because that analysis had no HLA typing for the cohort.

Separate from the roughly 700-subject first cohort, the validation cohort of roughly 130 subjects was the group to which the donors belonged. Including cysteine and phenylalanine, the CDR3 has 16 amino acids. Of all the DNA, just the CDR3 is kept, 48 bases in frame from base 1. From a lookup of the germline V gene, CDR1 and CDR2 are SNHLY and FYNNEI. Here V drops 6 bases and J drops 0 bases, and the junction holds 7 bases not matched to any gene. The sequence links TRBV2 to TRBJ2-7; TRBD2 agrees with 11 junctional bases. The receptor was derived from a woman in her late teens or twenties in good health and CMV-seronegative. The specimen sequenced was PBMCs. The CDR3 in this case is CASSRLAGSLSYEQYF. The DNA reads TGTGCCAGCAGCCGACTAGCGGGGAGCCTCTCCTACGAGCAGTACTTC.